The 9 T cell receptor beta chains listed next were all sequenced from one sample in a study of cytomegalovirus exposure and HLA in healthy donors. In the PCR, 60 Vbeta and 13 Jbeta primers were used. Repertoires were generated with immunoSEQ multiplex PCR, while TCRdb's copy carries only in-frame clones and drops some. Of 120,000 to 150,000 clones listed, 88% are singletons. Sequences were obtained from PBMCs. The source of these receptors is a woman aged 40-49 years in good health and CMV-seronegative.

The rearrangement joins TRBV7-8 to TRBJ2-5; 13 positions agree with TRBD2. Unmatched junction bases numbered 15, after V lost 7 bases and J lost 4 bases. This CDR3 has 18 residues. CDR1 and CDR2 (germline): SGHVS, FQNEAQ. The CDR3 DNA reads TGTGCCAGCAAGGGGCCTCCACTAGCGGGAGGGCCAGGAGAGACCCAGTACTTC. Encoded protein: CASKGPPLAGGPGETQYF.

V and J are TRBV6-1 and TRBJ1-1, with D tentatively TRBD1 (5 bases). The CDR3 has 15 amino acids. Germline CDR1 is MNHNS and CDR2 is SASEGT. Deletions cut 8 bases from V and 1 base from J, with 17 bases between. The CDR3 reads CASFSSAQGNTEAFF. The CDR3 coding sequence is TGTGCCAGCTTTAGCTCAGCCCAGGGGAACACTGAAGCTTTCTTT.

The V gene is TRBV5-1, the J gene TRBJ1-1; the D gene is possibly TRBD1 (6 bases). The CDR3 has 15 amino acids. With 1 base removed from V and 6 bases from J, the gap between germline ends came to 16 bases. Germline V gene lookup returns CDR1 SGHRS and CDR2 YFSETQ. DNA of the CDR3: TGCGCCAGCAGCTTGTTCGGCAGGGGAGTCTCTGAAGCTTTCTTT. This translates into CASSLFGRGVSEAFF.

This chain links TRBV29-1 with TRBJ2-7; 11 nucleotides align to TRBD1. J was trimmed by 3 bases and V by 6 bases; bases with no gene match: 4. CDR3 length: 13 amino acids. Germline CDR1 and CDR2: SQVTM and ANQGSEA. CDR3 bases: TGCAGCGTGGTGGACAGGGGGCTCTACGAGCAGTACTTC. Translated: CSVVDRGLYEQYF.

This rearrangement joins TRBV7-2 to TRBJ2-7, with 8 bases identical to TRBD1. Trimming took 4 bases from V and 4 from J; bases not matched to a gene: 9. CDR1 is SGHTA and CDR2 is FQGNSA in the germline V gene. CDR3 size: 15 residues. The CDR3 protein is CASSSTRDRFYEQYF. The CDR3 region has the DNA TGTGCCAGCAGCTCCACCCGGGACAGGTTTTACGAGCAGTACTTC.

The chain joins TRBV10-3 to TRBJ1-5; tentatively, D is TRBD1 (6 bases). Germline V lookup: CDR1 ENHRY, CDR2 SYGVKD. Trimming left V 6 bases short and J 1 base short, with 16 bases between. CDR3 size: 16 residues. The CDR3 loop is CAISSGGAGSNQPQHF. Written as DNA, the CDR3 is TGTGCCATCAGCTCTGGGGGGGCGGGGAGCAATCAGCCCCAGCATTTT.

This CDR3 is CSVSQAGGGTDTQYF. The CDR3 region has the DNA TGCAGCGTTTCCCAAGCGGGAGGTGGCACAGATACGCAGTATTTT. This sequence joins TRBV29-1 and TRBJ2-3; 9 bases are a match to TRBD2. Losses at the gene ends were 5 bases for V and 1 base for J; bases not matched to a gene: 7. This CDR3 has 15 amino acids. Germline lookup yields CDR1 SQVTM and CDR2 ANQGSEA.

The rearrangement joins TRBV5-1 to TRBJ2-4; 7 bases match TRBD1. CDR1 is SGHRS and CDR2 is YFSETQ in the germline V gene. The CDR3 is 13 amino acids. V lost 2 bases to trimming and J lost 7 bases; unmatched junction nucleotides: 3. The CDR3 coding sequence is TGCGCCAGCAGCTTAGAGGGGGCGAACATTCAGTACTTC. Amino acid sequence: CASSLEGANIQYF.

The chain couples TRBV11-1 to TRBJ2-1; D ambiguous. CDR1 is SGHAT, CDR2 FQDESV, per germline (reference sequence). The CDR3 is 17 amino acids. The V and J ends lost 3 bases and 2 bases respectively, with 17 bases between them. The CDR3 is CASSLVLMWPAYNEQFF. In DNA form, the CDR3 reads TGTGCCAGCAGCTTGGTTCTTATGTGGCCAGCCTACAATGAGCAGTTCTTC. Using reference TRBV11-1 and TRBJ2-1 for the parts outside the CDR3, the full variable domain is EAEVAQSPRYKITEKSQAVAFWCDPISGHATLYWYRQILGQGPELLVQFQDESVVDDSQLPKDRFSAERLKGVDSTLKIQPAELGDSAMYLCASSLVLMWPAYNEQFFGPGTRLTVL.